This T cell receptor (beta chain) is from a study of cytomegalovirus exposure and HLA in healthy donors. Background on the study: The 120 or so validation repertoires were produced on the same platform as the roughly 700 repertoires of the first cohort. This was reported in a later analysis.

This clone was seen just once. The donors were members of the validation cohort, which comprised about 120 subjects and was separate from the first cohort of more than 500 subjects. The CDR3 loop spans 16 amino acids. Trimming pared 0 bases from V and 4 bases from J, leaving 13 bases between. Germline V CDR1 and CDR2: LNHNV, YYDKDF (reference sequence). Sequencing was performed with immunoSEQ multiplex PCR; in TCRdb, only in-frame clones are kept and a portion is missing. The sample records more than 95,000 clones, 85% to 90% being singletons. The receptor's source is a young woman in good health and CMV-seronegative. The sample taken for sequencing was PBMCs. The chain is built from TRBV15 and TRBJ1-5, with D perhaps TRBD1 (5 bases). The CDR3 region is CATSRDRRGENQPQHF. The CDR3 coding sequence is TGTGCCACCAGCAGAGATCGTAGGGGCGAGAATCAGCCCCAGCATTTT. Using reference TRBV15 and TRBJ1-5 for the parts outside the CDR3, the full variable domain is DAMVIQNPRYQVTQFGKPVTLSCSQTLNHNVMYWYQQKSSQAPKLLFHYYDKDFNNEADTPDNFQSRRPNTSFCFLDIRSPGLGDTAMYLCATSRDRRGENQPQHFGDGTRLSIL.